The clone carrying this T cell receptor beta chain was detected a few times. Its cognate antigen is unknown. This sample is drawn from a study of cytomegalovirus exposure and HLA in healthy donors. The wider study: Prior work identified 117 million unique TCR beta sequences in 150 million to 200 million T cells.

The CDR3 is 14 amino acids. Germline assignment: CDR1 MNHNS and CDR2 SASEGT. V gave up 7 bases and J gave up 2 bases; unmatched junction bases: 6. Study outcomes and limitations: Most observed TCR sequences were rare, whereas some public TCRs were detected in many donors. There were some V segments, including TRBV6-2 and TRBV6-3, excluded as indistinguishable. Productive rates of about 90% or about 30% were seen for most TCR beta V segments in an earlier analysis.

The PCR ran on 60 Vbeta and 13 Jbeta primers. Assay used: immunoSEQ multiplex PCR; TCRdb lists only in-frame clones, some missing. The sample has roughly 120,000 clones; around 10% are singletons. The source is a man in his thirties or forties in good health and CMV-seronegative. Source material: PBMCs. This chain links TRBV6-1 with TRBJ2-3; 7 nucleotides line up with TRBD1. CDR3 amino acids: CASKKQGITDTQYF. CDR3 sequence (DNA): TGTGCCAGCAAAAAACAGGGGATCACAGATACGCAGTATTTT.